This passage covers 30 T cell receptor beta chains from one sample sequenced in a study of Ad26.COV2.S vaccination and SARS-CoV-2 variants. The method was immunoSEQ multiplex PCR; TCRdb's version includes in-frame clones alone and lacks a portion of them. The repertoire holds 300,000 to 450,000 clones, with about 91% as singletons. Sequenced material: peripheral blood, taken after recovery from COVID-19. The receptors come from a human donor who had recovered from COVID-19.

The gene calls are TRBV5-5 and TRBJ2-2; tentative D call: TRBD2 (5 bases). The V end lost 0 bases, the J end lost 5 bases, and 14 bases lay between the germline ends. The CDR3 runs 16 residues. CDR1 is SGHKS, CDR2 YYEKEE, per germline (reference sequence). This CDR3 reads CASSLAAGPGTGELFF. CDR3 sequence (DNA): TGTGCCAGCAGCTTGGCGGCGGGCCCGGGGACCGGGGAGCTGTTTTTT.

The count of this clone is one. The chain uses TRBV10-3 and TRBJ2-1; 9 nucleotides agree with TRBD2. CDR3 length: 15 residues. Germline V lookup: CDR1 ENHRY, CDR2 SYGVKD. Germline trimming cut 6 bases from V and 4 bases from J; bases unmatched to any gene: 7. CDR3 coding DNA: TGTGCCATCAGGGGTAGCGGGGGAACGTACAATGAGCAGTTCTTC. Its protein is CAIRGSGGTYNEQFF.

This chain links TRBV27 with TRBJ2-7; tentatively, D is TRBD1 or TRBD2 (5 bases each). Trimming removed 2 bases at V and 5 bases at J, with 7 bases between. The germline CDR1 and CDR2 sequences are MNHEY and SMNVEV (reference sequence). This CDR3 is 12 amino acids long. The CDR3: CASSLVGDEQYF. DNA of the CDR3: TGTGCCAGCAGTTTAGTGGGGGACGAGCAGTACTTC.

This sequence joins TRBV18 and TRBJ2-5, with D possibly matching TRBD1 (6 bases). Trimming removed 4 bases at V and 3 bases at J, with 9 bases between. There are 13 residues in the CDR3. Germline V gene data show CDR1 as KGHSH and CDR2 as LQKENI. The CDR3 DNA sequence: TGTGCCAGCTCACAAACAGGGAAAGAGACCCAGTACTTC. Translation: CASSQTGKETQYF.

The chain joins TRBV25-1 to TRBJ1-1; D is unclear. CDR1 is MGHDK, CDR2 SYGVNS, per germline. This CDR3 spans 15 amino acids. With 1 base removed from V and 2 bases from J, the gap between germline ends came to 11 bases. The CDR3 sequence is CASSESAPQNTEAFF. The CDR3 bases are TGTGCCAGCAGTGAATCGGCGCCCCAAAACACTGAAGCTTTCTTT.

The chain uses TRBV4-3 and TRBJ2-7, with TRBD2 matching over 9 bases. The V gene's germline CDR1 is LGHNA and CDR2 YSLEER. With V trimmed by 0 bases and J by 4 bases, 7 bases remained unmatched. The length of the CDR3 is 16 residues. The CDR3 DNA follows: TGCGCCAGCAGCCAAGATTGGCGGGGGGGTTGGTACGAGCAGTACTTC. Residues: CASSQDWRGGWYEQYF.

This rearrangement joins TRBV7-2 to TRBJ2-2, with D unresolved. The V gene's germline CDR1 is SGHTA and CDR2 FQGNSA. Trimming removed 2 bases from V and 1 base from J, with 5 bases in between. The CDR3 runs 14 residues. CDR3 sequence (DNA): TGTGCCAGCAGCTTAAAAGGGAACACCGGGGAGCTGTTTTTT. Protein product: CASSLKGNTGELFF.

The chain uses TRBV9 and TRBJ1-6; TRBD1 matches 8 bases. V lost 0 bases and J lost 9; bases outside the gene matches: 5. CDR3 length: 15 residues. Germline values: CDR1 SGDLS, CDR2 YYNGEE. The CDR3 sequence is CASSVEDRAGSPLHF. The CDR3 nucleotides are TGTGCCAGCAGCGTAGAGGACAGGGCAGGTTCACCCCTCCACTTT. Together with reference TRBV9 and TRBJ1-6, the CDR3 gives the full variable domain: DSGVTQTPKHLITATGQRVTLRCSPRSGDLSVYWYQQSLDQGLQFLIQYYNGEERAKGNILERFSAQQFPDLHSELNLSSLELGDSALYFCASSVEDRAGSPLHFGNGTRLTVT.

V and J are TRBV19 and TRBJ2-7; TRBD1 agrees at 8 bases. Trimming removed 5 bases from V and 10 bases from J; junction bases left unmatched: 4. CDR1 LNHDA and CDR2 SQIVND come from the germline V gene (reference sequence). The CDR3 totals 11 residues. CDR3 sequence (DNA): TGTGCCAGTAGTTCTCAGGGGGCCCAGTACTTC. The encoded protein is CASSSQGAQYF.

V and J are TRBV9 and TRBJ2-1, with D possibly being TRBD2 (5 bases). The germline V and J ends were trimmed by 7 bases and 0 bases, with 14 bases remaining between them. This CDR3 contains 15 residues. In germline, CDR1 is SGDLS, CDR2 YYNGEE. CDR3 in DNA: TGTGCCAGCTCGGAGGCGGCCAGCTCCTACAATGAGCAGTTCTTC. Protein sequence: CASSEAASSYNEQFF.

This sequence joins TRBV28 and TRBJ1-4; D remains ambiguous. The germline V gene encodes CDR1 MDHEN and CDR2 SYDVKM. The CDR3 runs to 14 residues. V lost 3 bases to trimming and J lost 0 bases, with 5 bases between them. CDR3 region: CASSFEATNEKLFF. The CDR3 DNA is TGTGCCAGCAGTTTTGAGGCAACTAATGAAAAACTGTTTTTT.

The rearrangement links TRBV6-5 to TRBJ1-1; 8 bases are shared with TRBD1. V was clipped by 4 bases and J by 0 bases; unmatched bases: 4. This CDR3 has 15 amino acids. Germline V gives CDR1 MNHEY, CDR2 SVGAGI. CDR3 protein: CASSSRGLVNTEAFF. As DNA, the CDR3 is TGTGCCAGCAGTTCCAGGGGGCTCGTGAACACTGAAGCTTTCTTT.

The J gene is TRBJ2-3, the V gene TRBV7-2; 8 nucleotides align to TRBD2. V trimming: 3 bases; J trimming: 2 bases; junction bases outside the gene matches: 10. The CDR3 totals 17 residues. Germline V gene lookup returns CDR1 SGHTA and CDR2 FQGNSA. CDR3 in amino acids: CASSLAGGGGPTDTQYF. CDR3 DNA: TGTGCCAGCAGCTTGGCGGGAGGCGGGGGGCCCACAGATACGCAGTATTTT.

This chain links TRBV4-1 with TRBJ1-1, with D perhaps matching TRBD1 (6 bases). The length of the CDR3 is 14 residues. V lost 0 bases and J lost 6, with 11 bases in between. Germline V gene lookup returns CDR1 MGHRA and CDR2 YSYEKL. The CDR3 nucleotides read TGCGCCAGCAGCCAAGACCAGGGGAGGGCTGAAGCTTTCTTT. This gives the protein CASSQDQGRAEAFF.

This clone came up once. The chain combines TRBV3-1 (or the pseudogene TRBV3-2) with TRBJ2-5, with 11 positions matching TRBD2. The germline V gene has CDR1 LGHDT and CDR2 YNNKEL (reference sequence). The CDR3 length is 18 residues. J gave up 0 bases and V 1 base, and 7 bases lay outside the gene matches. The CDR3: CASSQAVAGGVDQETQYF. CDR3 bases: TGTGCCAGCAGCCAAGCGGTAGCGGGGGGGGTTGACCAAGAGACCCAGTACTTC.

The gene calls are TRBV18 and TRBJ2-3; 8 bases map to TRBD1. V gave up 8 bases and J gave up 2 bases; unmatched junction bases: 9. The germline gives CDR1 KGHSH, CDR2 LQKENI. There are 15 residues in the CDR3. As DNA, the CDR3 is TGTGCCAGCGGACTCGGGACAGGTGCCACAGATACGCAGTATTTT. Encoded protein: CASGLGTGATDTQYF.

V gene TRBV2 combines with J gene TRBJ2-1; TRBD2 agrees at 7 bases. CDR1 is SNHLY, CDR2 FYNNEI, per germline. Trimming took 7 bases from V and 6 from J; bases not matched to a gene: 12. This CDR3 has 15 amino acids. CDR3 nucleotides: TGTGCCAGCACGATCCGGGGGGTGGTATCCAATGAGCAGTTCTTC. Translated: CASTIRGVVSNEQFF.

This sequence joins TRBV27 and TRBJ2-1; D is unclear. CDR3 length: 13 amino acids. Trimming shortened V by 0 bases and J by 7 bases, and 7 bases separated the two germline ends. Germline V lookup: CDR1 MNHEY, CDR2 SMNVEV (reference sequence). The chain's CDR3 is CASSLSVLNEQFF. CDR3 nucleotides: TGTGCCAGCAGTTTATCTGTCCTTAATGAGCAGTTCTTC.

J is TRBJ2-7 and V is TRBV19, with a weak D call TRBD1 (5 bases). V was clipped by 3 bases and J by 2 bases, with 11 bases between them. This CDR3 region has 14 residues. Looked up from germline, CDR1 is LNHDA and CDR2 is SQIVND (reference sequence). The CDR3 sequence: CASSIYDRPYEQYF. DNA of the CDR3: TGTGCCAGTAGTATCTATGACAGACCCTACGAGCAGTACTTC.

This sequence joins TRBV19 and TRBJ2-5; D might be TRBD1 or TRBD2, each matching 5 bases. Trimming shortened V by 2 bases and J by 5 bases, and 12 bases separated the two germline ends. Looked up from germline, CDR1 is LNHDA and CDR2 is SQIVND (reference sequence). This CDR3 is 14 amino acids long. The CDR3 DNA reads TGTGCCAGTAGTATAAAGTGGGGGTTGGAGACCCAGTACTTC. Its translation is CASSIKWGLETQYF.

The CDR3 DNA reads as TGTGCCAGCAGTTTTCGAGCGGGGGGGCCCAGTGAGCAGTTCTTC. As protein: CASSFRAGGPSEQFF. The V call is TRBV27, the J call TRBJ2-1; 10 nucleotides match TRBD2. CDR3 length: 15 residues. Trimming at V came to 3 bases and at J to 9 bases, leaving 8 bases not matched to a gene. Germline values: CDR1 MNHEY, CDR2 SMNVEV (reference sequence).

V gene TRBV7-9 combines with J gene TRBJ2-3; 7 positions agree with TRBD2. V was pared by 8 bases and J by 0 bases, with 8 bases of the junction left unmatched. The length of the CDR3 is 15 residues. CDR1 and CDR2 from the germline V gene are SEHNR and FQNEAQ (reference sequence). In DNA, the CDR3 is TGTGCCAGCGGACCGCGCGGGGGAAGCACAGATACGCAGTATTTT. Translated, it gives CASGPRGGSTDTQYF.

The chain couples TRBV15 to TRBJ2-3; tentative D call: TRBD2 (6 bases). The V end lost 0 bases, the J end lost 3 bases, and 16 bases lay between the germline ends. Germline loops: CDR1 LNHNV, CDR2 YYDKDF (reference sequence). The CDR3 length is 17 residues. The CDR3 sequence is CATSRDRGTPITDTQYF. CDR3 nucleotides: TGTGCCACCAGCAGAGATCGCGGGACGCCCATAACAGATACGCAGTATTTT.

The V gene is TRBV7-9, the J gene TRBJ2-7; 9 bases match TRBD1. Looked up from germline, CDR1 is SEHNR and CDR2 is FQNEAQ (reference sequence). There are 15 residues in the CDR3. With 3 bases clipped from V and 7 bases from J, the junction kept 10 bases outside the gene matches. The CDR3 sequence is CASSFMDRGSLEQYF. For the CDR3, the DNA is TGTGCCAGCAGCTTTATGGACAGGGGATCGTTGGAGCAGTACTTC.

The sample holds a few counts of this clone. The V gene is TRBV11-2, the J gene TRBJ2-2; a possible D gene is TRBD2 (5 bases). Germline lookup yields CDR1 SGHAT and CDR2 FQNNGV. Between the trimmed V and J ends, which lost 6 bases and 6 bases, there was a span of 8 bases. The CDR3 loop spans 12 amino acids. The CDR3 region has the DNA TGTGCCAGCAGTTTTAGCGCCGGGGAGCTGTTTTTT. Translation: CASSFSAGELFF.

The V and J genes are TRBV5-1 and TRBJ2-7; TRBD2 matches at 9 bases. CDR1 and CDR2 (germline): SGHRS, YFSETQ. This CDR3 has 17 residues. Germline trimming cut 0 bases from V and 1 base from J; bases unmatched to any gene: 8. The CDR3 region has the DNA TGCGCCAGCAGCTTGGCCGCGGCTAGCGGGGTTTCCTACGAGCAGTACTTC. Protein: CASSLAAASGVSYEQYF. Filled out from reference TRBV5-1 and TRBJ2-7, the complete variable domain reads KAGVTQTPRYLIKTRGQQVTLSCSPISGHRSVSWYQQTPGQGLQFLFEYFSETQRNKGNFPGRFSGRQFSNSRSEMNVSTLELGDSALYLCASSLAAASGVSYEQYFGPGTRLTVT.

The gene calls are TRBV7-9 and TRBJ1-5; a weak D match, TRBD1 (6 bases). This CDR3 has 15 amino acids. CDR1 is SEHNR, CDR2 FQNEAQ, per germline (reference sequence). V was shortened by 5 bases and J by 7 bases, with 18 bases between the two germline ends. The CDR3 protein is CASSRGPSQAQPQHF. The CDR3 DNA follows: TGTGCCAGCAGCCGGGGGCCCTCACAAGCCCAGCCCCAGCATTTT.

The chain joins TRBV7-9 to TRBJ2-7, with 7 bases fitting TRBD2. This CDR3 spans 15 amino acids. Germline CDR1 and CDR2: SEHNR and FQNEAQ (reference sequence). V shed 4 bases and J 4 bases; nucleotides not matched to a gene: 10. CDR3 protein: CASSSGRELLYEQYF. CDR3 sequence (DNA): TGTGCCAGCAGCTCCGGGCGGGAGCTATTGTACGAGCAGTACTTC.

Turning to this clone: The sample has other DNA sequences that encode this CDR3 too. In DNA form, the CDR3 reads TGTGCCAGCAGTTTTGGAGGGGGCACTGAAGCTTTCTTT. It translates to CASSFGGGTEAFF. This sequence joins TRBV12-3 or TRBV12-4 and TRBJ1-1, with a weak D call TRBD1 (6 bases). The V and J ends lost 3 bases and 4 bases respectively, with 9 bases between them. CDR3 length: 13 residues.

The rearrangement links TRBV4-1 to TRBJ2-4; 7 positions match TRBD1. This CDR3 contains 13 residues. In germline, CDR1 is MGHRA, CDR2 YSYEKL. The ends lost 1 base at V and 8 bases at J; junction bases unmatched: 2. For the CDR3, the DNA is TGCGCCAGCAGCCAAGGACAGGGCTACATTCAGTACTTC. This translates into CASSQGQGYIQYF.